This TCR beta chain was obtained from a study of cytotoxic CD8 clonotypes in ibrutinib-treated CLL. The germline gives CDR1 MNHNS, CDR2 SASEGT. V dropped 4 bases and J dropped 9; count of bases not matched to a gene: 3. The CDR3 runs 14 residues. Many counts were recorded for this clone. The sequencing depth, 1 in 200,000 to 1 in 1 million T cells, was the target. Here immunoSEQ multiplex PCR was the method, and the copy in TCRdb shows in-frame clones only, minus some. The sample shows approximately 74,000 clones, around 80% of them seen only once. TCR beta libraries used around 2 micrograms of genomic DNA from cryopreserved PBMCs.

Specimen: PBMCs, collected at disease progression, from a patient treated with ibrutinib. This TCR derives from a human donor with chronic lymphocytic leukemia. J is TRBJ1-6 and V is TRBV6-1; 10 bases map to TRBD1. The CDR3 DNA reads as TGTGCCAGCAGTGGTGGGACAGGGGTTTCACCCCTCCACTTT. Translating it yields CASSGGTGVSPLHF.